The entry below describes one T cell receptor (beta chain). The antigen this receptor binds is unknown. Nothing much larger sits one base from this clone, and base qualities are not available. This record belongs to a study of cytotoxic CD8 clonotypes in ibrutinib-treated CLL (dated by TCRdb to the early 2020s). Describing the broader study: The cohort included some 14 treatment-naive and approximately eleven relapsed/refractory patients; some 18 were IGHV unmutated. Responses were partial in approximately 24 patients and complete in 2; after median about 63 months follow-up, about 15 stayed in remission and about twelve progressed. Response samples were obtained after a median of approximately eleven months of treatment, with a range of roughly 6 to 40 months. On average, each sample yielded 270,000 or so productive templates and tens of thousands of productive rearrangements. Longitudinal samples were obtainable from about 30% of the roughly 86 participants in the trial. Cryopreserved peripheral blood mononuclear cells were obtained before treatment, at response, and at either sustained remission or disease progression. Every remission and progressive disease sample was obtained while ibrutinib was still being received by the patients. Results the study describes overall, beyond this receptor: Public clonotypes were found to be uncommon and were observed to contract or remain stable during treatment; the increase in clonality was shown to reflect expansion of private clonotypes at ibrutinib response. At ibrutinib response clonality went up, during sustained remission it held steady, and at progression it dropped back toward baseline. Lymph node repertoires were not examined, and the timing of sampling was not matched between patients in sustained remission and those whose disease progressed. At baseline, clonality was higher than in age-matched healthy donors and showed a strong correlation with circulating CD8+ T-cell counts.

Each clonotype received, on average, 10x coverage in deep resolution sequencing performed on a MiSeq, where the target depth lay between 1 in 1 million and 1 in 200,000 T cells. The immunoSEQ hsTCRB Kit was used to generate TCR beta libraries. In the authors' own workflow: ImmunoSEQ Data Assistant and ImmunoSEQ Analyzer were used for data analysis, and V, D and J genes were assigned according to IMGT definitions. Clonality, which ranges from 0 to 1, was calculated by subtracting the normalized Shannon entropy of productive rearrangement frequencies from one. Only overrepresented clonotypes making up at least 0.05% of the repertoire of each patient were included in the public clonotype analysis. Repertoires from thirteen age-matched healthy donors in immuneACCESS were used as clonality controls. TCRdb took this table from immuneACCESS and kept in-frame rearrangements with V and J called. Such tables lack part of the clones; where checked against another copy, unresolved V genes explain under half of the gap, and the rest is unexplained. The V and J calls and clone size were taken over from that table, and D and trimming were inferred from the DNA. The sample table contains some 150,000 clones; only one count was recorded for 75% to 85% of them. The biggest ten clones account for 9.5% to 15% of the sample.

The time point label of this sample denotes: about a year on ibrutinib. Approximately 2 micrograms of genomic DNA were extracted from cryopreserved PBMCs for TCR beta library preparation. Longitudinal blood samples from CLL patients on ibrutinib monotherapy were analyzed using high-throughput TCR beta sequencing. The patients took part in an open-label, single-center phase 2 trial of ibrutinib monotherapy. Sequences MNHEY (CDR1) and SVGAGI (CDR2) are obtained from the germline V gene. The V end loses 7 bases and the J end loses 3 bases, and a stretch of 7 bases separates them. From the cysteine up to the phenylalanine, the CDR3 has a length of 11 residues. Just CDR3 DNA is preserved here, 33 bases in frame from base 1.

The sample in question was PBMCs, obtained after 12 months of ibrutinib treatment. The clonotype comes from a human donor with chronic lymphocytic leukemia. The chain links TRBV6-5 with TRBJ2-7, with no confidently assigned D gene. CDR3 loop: CASTQSYEQYF. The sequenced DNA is TGTGCCAGCACTCAAAGCTACGAGCAGTACTTC.